This TCR beta chain was recorded in a study of shared clonotypes between healthy human individuals. Overall study findings and caveats: Represented diversity (both genetic and exposure-history) was limited by the small number of donors. In general, naive subsets displayed greater estimated richness than memory subsets did.

The CDR3 has 13 residues. The germline gives CDR1 SQVTM, CDR2 ANQGSEA. The V end lost 8 bases, the J end lost 0 bases, and 12 bases lay between the germline ends. Researchers divided each subset's genomic DNA evenly across several immunoSEQ plates. The data were produced by immunoSEQ multiplex PCR, yet TCRdb's version contains in-frame clones alone and is incomplete. This sample has over a million clones, with approximately 78% found just once. A split of CD4+ cells into CD45RA+ naive and CD45RA-negative memory subsets was performed. Details on this clone: Its matching antigen is unknown.

Sequencing was carried out using memory CD4+ T cells from PBMCs. Documented subset: CD45RA-negative fraction. The chain couples TRBV29-1 to TRBJ2-3, with no clear D. This receptor was taken from a man younger than 30 in good health. Some clones in this sample may be carry-over from other donors' samples. CDR3 protein: CSHLEVSTDTQYF. The CDR3 DNA reads TGCAGCCACCTTGAAGTCAGCACAGATACGCAGTATTTT.